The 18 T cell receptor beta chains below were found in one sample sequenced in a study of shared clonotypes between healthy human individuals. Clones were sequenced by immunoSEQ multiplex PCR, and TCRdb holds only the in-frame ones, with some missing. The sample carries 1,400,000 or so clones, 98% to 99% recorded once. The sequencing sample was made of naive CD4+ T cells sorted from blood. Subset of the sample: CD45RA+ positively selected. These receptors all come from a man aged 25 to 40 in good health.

The CDR3 DNA is TGTGCCAGCAGCTTGGGGACTTATTTCGAGGAGCTGTTTTTT. Translated: CASSLGTYFEELFF. This chain connects TRBV7-9 to TRBJ2-2; a weak D match, TRBD2 (6 bases). CDR1 and CDR2 (germline): SEHNR, FQNEAQ (reference sequence). V shed 3 bases and J shed 10 bases, with 15 bases lying between them. The CDR3 contains 14 residues. The full variable domain, rest sourced from reference TRBV7-9 and TRBJ2-2, is DTGVSQNPRHKITKRGQNVTFRCDPISEHNRLYWYRQTLGQGPEFLTYFQNEAQLEKSRLLSDRFSAERPKGSFSTLEIQRTEQGDSAMYLCASSLGTYFEELFFGEGSRLTVL.

The CDR3 nucleotides are TGTGCCAGCAGCGCCCTCCTTACATCAGCCCGTCAAGAGACCCAGTACTTC. Amino acids: CASSALLTSARQETQYF. The chain uses TRBV27 and TRBJ2-5; D remains ambiguous. Trimming left V 6 bases short and J 2 bases short, with 22 bases between. The CDR3 is 17 residues long. CDR1 and CDR2 (germline): MNHEY, SMNVEV (reference sequence).

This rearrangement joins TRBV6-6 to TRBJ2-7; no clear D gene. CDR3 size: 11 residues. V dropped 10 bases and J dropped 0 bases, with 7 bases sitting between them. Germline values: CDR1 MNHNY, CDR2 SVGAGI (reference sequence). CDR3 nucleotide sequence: TGTGCCACCGGACCCTCCTACGAGCAGTACTTC. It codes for CATGPSYEQYF.

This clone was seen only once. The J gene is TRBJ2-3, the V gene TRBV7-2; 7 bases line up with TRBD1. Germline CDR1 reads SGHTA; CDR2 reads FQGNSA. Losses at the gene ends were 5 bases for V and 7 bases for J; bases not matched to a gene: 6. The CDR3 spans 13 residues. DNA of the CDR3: TGTGCCAGCAGCGCCAGACAGGGCCATACGCAGTATTTT. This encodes CASSARQGHTQYF.

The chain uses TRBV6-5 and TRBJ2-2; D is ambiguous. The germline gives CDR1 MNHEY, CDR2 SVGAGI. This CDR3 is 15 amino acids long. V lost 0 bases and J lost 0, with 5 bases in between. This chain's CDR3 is CASSYSPANTGELFF. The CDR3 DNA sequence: TGTGCCAGCAGTTACTCACCAGCGAACACCGGGGAGCTGTTTTTT.

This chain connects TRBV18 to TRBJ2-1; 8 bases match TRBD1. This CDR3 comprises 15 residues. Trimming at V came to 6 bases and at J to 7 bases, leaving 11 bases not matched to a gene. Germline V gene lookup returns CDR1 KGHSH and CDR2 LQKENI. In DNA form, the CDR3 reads TGTGCCAGCTCGGATTGGACAGGGTGGAGTAATGAGCAGTTCTTC. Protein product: CASSDWTGWSNEQFF.

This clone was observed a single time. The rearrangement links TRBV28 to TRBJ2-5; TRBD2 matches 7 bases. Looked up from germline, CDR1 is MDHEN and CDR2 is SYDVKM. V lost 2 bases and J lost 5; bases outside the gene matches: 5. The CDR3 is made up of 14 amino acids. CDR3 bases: TGTGCCAGCAGTTTACAGGGACTAAAGGAGACCCAGTACTTC. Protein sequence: CASSLQGLKETQYF.

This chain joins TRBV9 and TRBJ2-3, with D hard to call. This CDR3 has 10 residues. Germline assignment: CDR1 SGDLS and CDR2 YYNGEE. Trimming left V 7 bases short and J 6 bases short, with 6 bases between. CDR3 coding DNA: TGTGCCAGCGGATCCGATACGCAGTATTTT. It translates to CASGSDTQYF.

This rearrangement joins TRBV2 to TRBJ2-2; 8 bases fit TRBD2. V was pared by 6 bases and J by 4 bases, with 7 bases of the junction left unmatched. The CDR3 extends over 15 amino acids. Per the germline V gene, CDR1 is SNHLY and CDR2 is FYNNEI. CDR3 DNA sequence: TGTGCCAGCAGCGAGCGGGAGAGAAGCACCGGGGAGCTGTTTTTT. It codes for CASSERERSTGELFF. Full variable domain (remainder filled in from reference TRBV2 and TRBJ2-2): EPEVTQTPSHQVTQMGQEVILRCVPISNHLYFYWYRQILGQKVEFLVSFYNNEISEKSEIFDDQFSVERPDGSNFTLKIRSTKLEDSAMYFCASSERERSTGELFFGEGSRLTVL.

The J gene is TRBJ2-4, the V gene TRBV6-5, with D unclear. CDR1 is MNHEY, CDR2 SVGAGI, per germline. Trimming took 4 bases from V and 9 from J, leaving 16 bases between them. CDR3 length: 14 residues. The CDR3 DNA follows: TGTGCCAGCAGTTCCCCGTTAGGCTTAGGCATTCAGTACTTC. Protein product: CASSSPLGLGIQYF.

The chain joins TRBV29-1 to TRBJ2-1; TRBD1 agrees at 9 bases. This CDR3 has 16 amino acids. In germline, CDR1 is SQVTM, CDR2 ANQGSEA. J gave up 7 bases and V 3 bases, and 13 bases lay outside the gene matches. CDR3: CSVDEGGTGRRNEQFF. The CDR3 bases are TGCAGCGTTGATGAGGGCGGGACAGGGAGAAGAAATGAGCAGTTCTTC.

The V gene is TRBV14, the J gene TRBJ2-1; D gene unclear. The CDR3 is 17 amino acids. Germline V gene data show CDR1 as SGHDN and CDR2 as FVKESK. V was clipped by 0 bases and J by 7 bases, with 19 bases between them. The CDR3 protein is CASSQEMSSSRWNEQFF. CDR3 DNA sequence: TGTGCCAGCAGCCAAGAAATGAGTTCCAGCCGGTGGAATGAGCAGTTCTTC.

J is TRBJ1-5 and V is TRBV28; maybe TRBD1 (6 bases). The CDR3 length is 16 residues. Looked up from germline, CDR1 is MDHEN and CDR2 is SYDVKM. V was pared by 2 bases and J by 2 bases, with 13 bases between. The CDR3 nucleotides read TGTGCCAGCAGTTTAAGTGGGGGCGTTGGCAATCAGCCCCAGCATTTT. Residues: CASSLSGGVGNQPQHF.

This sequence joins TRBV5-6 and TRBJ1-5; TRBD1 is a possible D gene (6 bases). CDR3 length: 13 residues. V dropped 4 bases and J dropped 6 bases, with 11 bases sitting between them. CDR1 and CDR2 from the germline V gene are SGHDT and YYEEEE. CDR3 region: CASSLQGTQPQHF. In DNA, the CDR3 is TGTGCCAGCAGCCTGCAGGGGACTCAGCCCCAGCATTTT.

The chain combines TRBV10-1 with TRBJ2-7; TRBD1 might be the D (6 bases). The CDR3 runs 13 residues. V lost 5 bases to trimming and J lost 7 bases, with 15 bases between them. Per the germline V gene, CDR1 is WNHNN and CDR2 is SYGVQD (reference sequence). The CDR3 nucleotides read TGCGCCAGCAGTCCGCAGGGGTTGCGAGAGCAGTACTTC. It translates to CASSPQGLREQYF.

DNA of the CDR3: TGTGCCAGCAGTAGCCCTCGACAGATGCAAGAGACCCAGTACTTC. Protein: CASSSPRQMQETQYF. The rearrangement links TRBV28 to TRBJ2-5, with D tentatively TRBD1 (5 bases). CDR1 and CDR2 (germline): MDHEN, SYDVKM. V shed 5 bases and J shed 2 bases, with 15 bases lying between them. The CDR3 has 15 amino acids.

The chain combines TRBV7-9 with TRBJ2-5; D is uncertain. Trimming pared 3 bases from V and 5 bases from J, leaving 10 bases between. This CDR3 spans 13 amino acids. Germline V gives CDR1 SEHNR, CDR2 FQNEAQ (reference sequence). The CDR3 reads CASSFQLQETQYF. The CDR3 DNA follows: TGTGCCAGCAGCTTTCAGCTCCAGGAGACCCAGTACTTC.

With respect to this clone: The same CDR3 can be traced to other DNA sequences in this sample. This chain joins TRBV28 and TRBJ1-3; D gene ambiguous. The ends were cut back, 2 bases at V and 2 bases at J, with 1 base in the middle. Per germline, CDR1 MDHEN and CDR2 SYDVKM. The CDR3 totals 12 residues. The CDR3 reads CASSLAGNTIYF. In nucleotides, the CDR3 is TGTGCCAGCAGTTTAGCTGGAAACACCATATATTTT.